The next 2 T cell receptor beta chains were all read from a single sample in a study of blood T cell repertoires in COVID-19. TCRdb's table, derived via immunoSEQ multiplex PCR, lists solely in-frame clones and lacks some. The sample shows 110,000 to 150,000 clones, around 87% of them seen only once. The specimen was peripheral blood. These receptor sequences come from a woman aged 60-75 years with active COVID-19.

The rearrangement joins TRBV5-1 to TRBJ2-7; TRBD2 might be the D (6 bases). The CDR3 has 14 residues. The V end lost 1 base, the J end lost 4 bases, and 12 bases lay between the germline ends. Germline V gives CDR1 SGHRS, CDR2 YFSETQ. CDR3 DNA sequence: TGCGCCAGCAGCTTGAGTAGCGGAATTTACGAGCAGTACTTC. This encodes CASSLSSGIYEQYF.

This rearrangement joins TRBV7-2 to TRBJ2-7; 7 nucleotides align to TRBD1. After removal of 5 bases from V and 1 base from J, the junction contained 8 bases not matched to a gene. The CDR3 runs 15 residues. CDR1 and CDR2 (germline): SGHTA, FQGNSA. The CDR3, as DNA: TGTGCCAGCAGCAGCCTCCGGACAGGATCCTACGAGCAGTACTTC. It encodes CASSSLRTGSYEQYF.